The clone carrying this T cell receptor (beta chain) turned up a few times. The CDR3 spans 15 residues. CDR1 and CDR2 from the germline V gene are MGHRA and YSYEKL. The ends were cut back, 1 base at V and 5 bases at J, with 14 bases in the middle. The data are from a study of T cell responses to AZD1222 COVID-19 vaccine. Assay used: immunoSEQ multiplex PCR; TCRdb lists only in-frame clones, some missing. The sample records 55,000 to 70,000 clones, around 83% being singletons. This chain joins TRBV4-1 and TRBJ1-2; TRBD1 might be the D (5 bases). The sequence was obtained from an adult in good health. The material sequenced was peripheral blood, taken on day 0 of AZD1222 vaccination. In DNA form, the CDR3 reads TGCGCCAGCAGCCAAGGTTTTGGGGGAGGGTATGGCTACACCTTC. This gives the protein CASSQGFGGGYGYTF.